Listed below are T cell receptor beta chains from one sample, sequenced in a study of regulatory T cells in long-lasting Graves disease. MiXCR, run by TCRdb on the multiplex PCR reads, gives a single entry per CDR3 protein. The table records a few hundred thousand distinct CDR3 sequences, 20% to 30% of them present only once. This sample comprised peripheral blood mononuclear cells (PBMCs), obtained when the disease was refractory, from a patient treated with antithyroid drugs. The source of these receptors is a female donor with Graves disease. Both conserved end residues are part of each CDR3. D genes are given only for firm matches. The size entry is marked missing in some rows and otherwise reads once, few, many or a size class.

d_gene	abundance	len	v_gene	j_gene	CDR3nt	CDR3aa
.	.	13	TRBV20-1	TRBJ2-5	TGCAGTGCTAGTTACGGCGCCCAAGAGACCCAGTACTTC	CSASYGAQETQYF
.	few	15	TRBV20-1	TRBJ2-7	TGCAGTGCTAGAGATCGGGGCGGAGGCTCCTACGAGCAGTACTTC	CSARDRGGGSYEQYF
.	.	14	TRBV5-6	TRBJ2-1	TGTGCCAGCAGCTTGGGGGCTACCAGGGATGAGCAGTTCTTC	CASSLGATRDEQFF
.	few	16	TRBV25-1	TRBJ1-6	TGTGCCAGCAGTGAATTGGGCAGCTCCTATAATTCACCCCTCCACTTT	CASSELGSSYNSPLHF
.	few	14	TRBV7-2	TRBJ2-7	TGTGCCAGCAGCTTCCCCGGGCCGCAAAACGAGCAGTACTTC	CASSFPGPQNEQYF
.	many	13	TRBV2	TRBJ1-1	TGTGCCAGCAGTGACGGCAGGGCTCCTGAAGCTTTCTTT	CASSDGRAPEAFF
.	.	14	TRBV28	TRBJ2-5	TGTGCCAGCAGCCGCGGCGGACAGCGGGAGACCCAGTACTTC	CASSRGGQRETQYF
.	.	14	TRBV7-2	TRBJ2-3	TGTGCCAGCAAGTCGAGGGAAAGCACAGATACGCAGTATTTT	CASKSRESTDTQYF
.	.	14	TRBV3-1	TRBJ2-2	TGTGCCAGCAGCCAAGCTTTTAACACCGGGGAGCTGTTTTTT	CASSQAFNTGELFF
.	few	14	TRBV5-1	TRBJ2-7	TGCGCCAGCAGCTTCGGACAGCCCTCGAGGGAGCAGTACTTC	CASSFGQPSREQYF
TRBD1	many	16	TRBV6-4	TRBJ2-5	TGTGCCAGCAGTTTCGTCAGGACAGGGACTCAAGAGACCCAGTACTTC	CASSFVRTGTQETQYF
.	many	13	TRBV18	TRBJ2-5	TGTGCCAGCAGCCCAAGCCGCCTCGAGACCCAGTACTTC	CASSPSRLETQYF
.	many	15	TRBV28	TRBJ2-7	TGTGCCAGCAGCCCTGGGGGATGGGGCTCCTACGAGCAGTACTTC	CASSPGGWGSYEQYF
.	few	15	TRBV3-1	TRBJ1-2	TGTGCCAGCAGCCAGGGGACTGCGAGGACCATTGGCTACACCTTC	CASSQGTARTIGYTF
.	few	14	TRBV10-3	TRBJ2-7	TGTGCCATCAGTGAGTTCGGGAAGCCCTACGAGCAGTACTTC	CAISEFGKPYEQYF
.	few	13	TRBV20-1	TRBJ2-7	TGCAGTGCGCGAACCGGGAGCCACTACGAGCAGTACTTC	CSARTGSHYEQYF
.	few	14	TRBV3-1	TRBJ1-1	TGTGCCAGCAGCCATCTCGCGGGGGACACTGAAGCTTTCTTT	CASSHLAGDTEAFF
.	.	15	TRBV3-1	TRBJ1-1	TGTGCCAGCAGCCGAGACAACAGGGAGAAAACTGAAGCTTTCTTT	CASSRDNREKTEAFF
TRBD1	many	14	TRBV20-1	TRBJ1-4	TGCAGTGCTAGTGTCACAGGGGGCAGTGAAAAACTGTTTTTT	CSASVTGGSEKLFF
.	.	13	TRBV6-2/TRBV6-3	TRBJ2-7	TGTGCCAGCAGTTACTCCCCTCGCGGCGAGCAGTACTTC	CASSYSPRGEQYF
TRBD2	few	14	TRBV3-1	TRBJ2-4	TGTGCCAGCAGCCAAAGCGGGGGAAAAAACATTCAGTACTTC	CASSQSGGKNIQYF
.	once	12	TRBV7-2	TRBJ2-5	TGTGCCAGCAGCCCCCCGGTGGAGACCCAGTACTTC	CASSPPVETQYF
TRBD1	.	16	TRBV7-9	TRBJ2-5	TGTGCCAGCAGCTCGACAGGACAGGGGAGAGGAGAGACCCAGTACTTC	CASSSTGQGRGETQYF
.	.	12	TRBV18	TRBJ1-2	TGTGCCAGCTCTTTTCGAGACTATGGCTACACCTTC	CASSFRDYGYTF
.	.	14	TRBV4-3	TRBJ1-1	TGCGCCAGCAGCCAAGACCATACCAACACTGAAGCTTTCTTT	CASSQDHTNTEAFF
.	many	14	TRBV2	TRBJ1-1	TGTGCCAGCACTAAGACAGACGTAAACACTGAAGCTTTCTTT	CASTKTDVNTEAFF
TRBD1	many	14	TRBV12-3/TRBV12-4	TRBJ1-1	TGTGCCAGCAGTCCGGGGACAGGAGGTAGAATGGCTTTCTTT	CASSPGTGGRMAFF
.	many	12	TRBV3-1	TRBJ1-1	TGTGCCAGCAGCCAAGATACTCGCGAAGCTTTCTTT	CASSQDTREAFF
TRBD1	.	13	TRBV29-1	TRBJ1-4	TGCAGCACCCGGACAGGGTGGGGAGAAAAACTGTTTTTT	CSTRTGWGEKLFF
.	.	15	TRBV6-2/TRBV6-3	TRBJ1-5	TGTGCCAGCAGTTACGGGGTAGGGGGAGGTCAGCCCCAGCATTTT	CASSYGVGGGQPQHF
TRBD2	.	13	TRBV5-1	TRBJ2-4	TGCGCCAGCAGTGGGGCGGGGGGAAACATTCAGTACTTC	CASSGAGGNIQYF
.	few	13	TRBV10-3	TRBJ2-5	TGTGCCATCAGTAGGGACACTCAAGAGACCCAGTACTTC	CAISRDTQETQYF
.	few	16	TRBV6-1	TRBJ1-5	TGTGCCAGCAGCTCCGGGACGAGAGTAAGCAATCAGCCCCAGCATTTT	CASSSGTRVSNQPQHF
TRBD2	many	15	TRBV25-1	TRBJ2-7	TGTGCCAGCAGTGAAGCGGGAGGGCCCTCGGACGAGCAGTACTTC	CASSEAGGPSDEQYF
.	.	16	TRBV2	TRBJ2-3	TGTGCCAGCACAACAGGGAGCCGAGGGGTCACAGATACGCAGTATTTT	CASTTGSRGVTDTQYF
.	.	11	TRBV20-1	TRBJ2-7	TGCAGTGCCGGCCCGGGCGTCGAGCAGTACTTC	CSAGPGVEQYF
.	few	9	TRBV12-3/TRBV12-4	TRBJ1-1	TGTGCCAGCGCCCCTCTTGCTTTCTTT	CASAPLAFF